These T cell receptor beta chains were read from a single sample in a study of T-cell memory formation after mild COVID-19. TCRdb reprocessed the 5' RACE reads with MiXCR, giving one entry per CDR3 protein. The data hold around 200,000 distinct CDR3 sequences, with under 20% observed a single time. Sequencing was performed on PBMCs or a T cell subset sorted from them (not recorded which). These receptors all stem from a man in his late teens or twenties who had mild COVID-19 (a few samples of this study predate the infection). Cell type and time point are not known. Each CDR3 is given with its conserved first and last residue. Each record gives: J gene, V gene, D gene, CDR3 protein. D genes are given only for firm matches.

TRBJ1-6 TRBV12-3/TRBV12-4 TRBD1 CASSYWDRGGSPLHF
TRBJ2-5 TRBV4-2 TRBD1 CASSQATGGGETQYF
TRBJ1-4 TRBV5-1 - CASNRDRGEKLFF
TRBJ1-6 TRBV28 - CASSLTAPRWPLHF
TRBJ2-3 TRBV4-3 - CASSQGPIPTDTQYF
TRBJ2-3 TRBV18 - CASSLRTAPDTQYF
TRBJ1-1 TRBV9 TRBD1 CASSPDRGWDTEAFF
TRBJ1-2 TRBV5-1 - CASSFGGFNYGYTF
TRBJ2-3 TRBV5-1 - CASSLMSGDQTDTQYF
TRBJ2-1 TRBV10-3 TRBD2 CAISGVPSGSGNEQFF
TRBJ1-2 TRBV5-6 - CASSSGEGKGYTF
TRBJ2-7 TRBV7-2 - CASSSGPGVNEQYF
TRBJ2-1 TRBV6-2/TRBV6-3 - CASSGLGEQFF